Each of the 21 T cell receptor beta chains below was sequenced from the same sample in a study of tissue T cells after allogeneic stem cell transplantation. Clones were sequenced by immunoSEQ multiplex PCR, and TCRdb holds only the in-frame ones, with some missing. The table includes roughly 50,000 clones, about 73% detected once. The sample consisted of sorted cells pooled from one or two spleens. These receptors came from a pool of C57BL/6 mice in good health.

A word on this clone: Gene names are mouse gene names. The read terminates 1 residue ahead of where the CDR3 ends, so the germline J gene completes it. V gene TRBV16 combines with J gene TRBJ2-3, with D uncertain. The CDR3 consists of 13 residues. V was pared by 5 bases and J by 1 base, with 7 bases between. CDR1 and CDR2 (germline): SGHSA, FRNQAP. The CDR3 bases that were read are TGTGCAAGCAGCCTTTCCGGTGCAGAAACGCTGTAT. It yields the protein CASSLSGAETLY. The entire CDR3 protein is CASSLSGAETLYF.

About this clone itself: Germline and genes: mouse. From the germline J gene comes the end of the CDR3, since the read stops 1 residue before it. This chain uses TRBV12-1 with TRBJ1-6; 9 bases match TRBD1. TRBJ1-6 is assigned to the ORF class and has an uncertain function. With 2 bases clipped from V and 11 bases from J, the junction kept 3 bases outside the gene matches. Germline CDR1 and CDR2: SGHSN and HYEKVE. This CDR3 has 13 amino acids. CDR3 residues: CASSPWTGAPLYF. The part of the CDR3 DNA that was read is TGTGCCAGCTCTCCCTGGACAGGGGCGCCCCTCTAC.

As regards this clone: Its ends do not fully match the called genes, so a read error is possible. Germline and genes here are mouse. Read sequence stops 1 residue before the CDR3 end, and the germline J gene provides the missing end. The V and J genes are TRBV3 and TRBJ2-5; 7 bases agree with TRBD1. CDR1 and CDR2 (germline): SNHLY, FYNGKV (reference sequence). CDR3 length: 14 residues. CDR3 DNA (partial): TGTGCCAGCAGCGTAGCAGGGGGACAAGACACCCAGTAC. Translating it yields CASSVAGGQDTQY. The CDR3 in full is CASSVAGGQDTQYF.

This clone was found a few times. These gene names are mouse names. The read comes to an end 1 residue before the CDR3 does, leaving the germline J gene to fill in the end. J is TRBJ1-4 and V is TRBV14; 11 nucleotides match TRBD1. Germline CDR1 is SGHDT and CDR2 is FRDEAV. The CDR3 covers 15 residues. With V trimmed by 2 bases and J by 3 bases, 0 bases remained unmatched. The chain's CDR3 is CASSLGQGANERLFF. CDR3 DNA, as far as it was read: TGTGCCAGCAGTTTGGGACAGGGGGCCAACGAAAGATTATTT.

Concerning this clone: Gene names and germline refer to mouse. The CDR3 extends 1 residue past the end of the read, so its final part is completed from the germline J gene. The chain has TRBV29 and TRBJ2-1; 8 nucleotides match TRBD1. J gave up 7 bases and V 6 bases, and 2 bases lay outside the gene matches. This CDR3 contains 12 residues. The V gene's germline CDR1 is MSHET and CDR2 SYDVDS. The CDR3 reads CASRRQGAEQFF. The sequenced CDR3 bases are TGTGCTAGCAGGCGACAGGGGGCTGAGCAGTTC.

This clone was counted a few times. Gene labels here are mouse ones. Sequencing ends 1 residue short of the CDR3 end; the germline J gene provides the rest. The rearrangement uses TRBV13-2 and TRBJ1-2, with 7 bases fitting TRBD1. V lost 0 bases and J lost 2; bases outside the gene matches: 4. The CDR3 is 15 amino acids. Germline V lookup: CDR1 NNHNN, CDR2 SYGAGS (reference sequence). The sequenced part of the CDR3 DNA is TGTGCCAGCGGTGATGAGGGCAGGGGGAACTCCGACTACACC. Translated, it gives CASGDEGRGNSDYT. The full-length CDR3 reads as CASGDEGRGNSDYTF.

A remark on this clone: The listed genes are named as in mouse. The CDR3 end lies 1 residue beyond the end of the read and is filled in from the germline J gene. This chain uses TRBV1 with TRBJ2-2; 10 bases map to TRBD1. The CDR3 consists of 16 residues. V lost 3 bases and J lost 1; bases outside the gene matches: 2. The germline V gene encodes CDR1 NSQYPW and CDR2 LRSPGD (reference sequence). The CDR3 reads CTCSARDRGNTGQLYF. Partial CDR3 DNA: TGCACCTGCAGTGCTCGGGACAGGGGAAACACCGGGCAGCTCTAC.

A word on this clone: Here the gene names and germline are mouse. The observed sequence ends 1 residue before the CDR3 terminus, with the missing tail filled in from the germline J gene. This chain connects TRBV2 to TRBJ1-5; no firm D call. Trimming removed 4 bases from V and 0 bases from J, with 7 bases in between. CDR3 length: 14 amino acids. From germline, CDR1 is LGHNA and CDR2 YSYQKL. The CDR3 region is CASSPASNNQAPLF. CDR3 DNA, as far as it was read: TGTGCCAGCAGCCCGGCGAGTAACAACCAGGCTCCGCTT.

Details on this clone: Here the gene names and germline are mouse. The read is 1 residue too short to cover the CDR3 end, so that end is filled in from the germline J gene. V usage is TRBV13-3 and J usage is TRBJ1-5; maybe TRBD1 (5 bases). The CDR3 loop spans 14 amino acids. The V end lost 5 bases, the J end lost 0 bases, and 9 bases lay between the germline ends. Germline CDR1 NNHDY, CDR2 SYVADS. The sequenced part of the CDR3 DNA is TGTGCCAGCAGCCCGGACAATAACAACCAGGCTCCGCTT. Protein product: CASSPDNNNQAPL. In full, the CDR3 is CASSPDNNNQAPLF. The full variable domain, completed using reference TRBV13-3 and TRBJ1-5, is EAAVTQSPRSKVAVTGGKVTLSCHQTNNHDYMYWYRQDTGHGLRLIHYSYVADSTEKGDIPDGYKASRPSQENFSLILELASLSQTAVYFCASSPDNNNQAPLFGEGTRLSVL.

Comment on this clone: Mouse gene names apply. The CDR3 end lies 1 residue beyond the end of the read and is filled in from the germline J gene. V and J are TRBV29 and TRBJ2-7, with 8 bases fitting TRBD2. The V and J ends lost 3 bases and 5 bases, in that order; junction bases with no gene match: 0. The germline V gene has CDR1 MSHET and CDR2 SYDVDS. This CDR3 comprises 12 residues. CDR3 DNA (partial): TGTGCTAGCAGTTTCTGGGGGGATGAACAGTAC. It specifies CASSFWGDEQY. The CDR3, in full, reads CASSFWGDEQYF.

This clone has only a few counts. Gene names denote mouse genes. The read finishes 1 residue shy of the CDR3 end, and the germline J gene is used to complete it. The chain combines TRBV19 with TRBJ2-7, with 7 positions matching TRBD1. The V gene's germline CDR1 is FNHDT and CDR2 SITEND (reference sequence). V shed 4 bases, J shed 0 bases, and the junction held 1 base outside the gene matches. The CDR3 covers 13 residues. The CDR3 here is CASSRQGSYEQYF. Partial CDR3 DNA: TGTGCCAGCAGTCGACAGGGCTCCTATGAACAGTAC.

About this clone: Germline and genes: mouse. Read coverage stops 1 residue before the CDR3 terminus; the germline J gene supplies the remainder. Other nucleotide sequences in the sample specify the same CDR3. The rearrangement links TRBV19 to TRBJ2-7; 10 bases are shared with TRBD2. The CDR3 loop spans 12 amino acids. CDR1 FNHDT and CDR2 SITEND come from the germline V gene (reference sequence). V lost 5 bases, J lost 4 bases, and 0 bases stayed unmatched. This chain's CDR3 is CASRDWGYEQYF. The part of the CDR3 DNA that was read is TGTGCCAGCAGGGACTGGGGGTATGAACAGTAC.

About this clone: Genes and germline are mouse. The read ends 1 residue shy of where the CDR3 ends; the end is completed using the germline J gene. The chain is built from TRBV26 and TRBJ2-3; D is ambiguous. The germline gives CDR1 KGHPV, CDR2 FQNQEV (reference sequence). V gave up 4 bases and J gave up 0 bases, with 8 bases separating them. This CDR3 spans 14 amino acids. CDR3 DNA (partial): TGTGCCAGCAGTCCTGGAGGGAGTGCAGAAACGCTGTAT. This encodes CASSPGGSAETLY. In full, the CDR3 is CASSPGGSAETLYF.

As regards this clone: Genes and germline are mouse. The CDR3 extends 1 residue past the end of the read, so its final part is completed from the germline J gene. Other DNA sequences in the same sample also yield this CDR3. The chain recombines TRBV31 with TRBJ2-1, with a possible D match to TRBD2 (7 bases). V lost 0 bases and J 6 bases, leaving 9 bases between the germline ends. Germline loops: CDR1 GKSSPN, CDR2 SITVG. CDR3 length: 13 amino acids. The covered CDR3 bases are TGTGCCTGGAGTCTAGGGGGGGGTGCTGAGCAGTTC. Its protein is CAWSLGGGAEQF. In full, the CDR3 is CAWSLGGGAEQFF.

In regard to this clone: The genes are named according to mouse. The read halts 1 residue ahead of the CDR3 end, with the missing end drawn from the germline J gene. The J gene is TRBJ1-3, the V gene TRBV13-2; no firm D call. Per germline, CDR1 NNHNN and CDR2 SYGAGS (reference sequence). Trimming pared 5 bases from V and 0 bases from J, leaving 6 bases between. This CDR3 contains 13 residues. The CDR3 bases that were read are TGTGCCAGCGGGCAGACTTCTGGAAATACGCTCTAT. Protein sequence: CASGQTSGNTLY. The whole CDR3 protein reads CASGQTSGNTLYF.

As regards this clone: Gene and germline names: mouse. The read stops 1 residue short of the end of the CDR3; the missing end is completed from the germline J gene. Different DNA sequences within this sample yield the same CDR3. The V gene is TRBV16, the J gene TRBJ2-7; TRBD2 matches 11 bases. Germline loops: CDR1 SGHSA, CDR2 FRNQAP. The CDR3 covers 14 residues. V was pared by 4 bases and J by 4 bases, with 3 bases of the junction left unmatched. The sequenced CDR3 bases are TGTGCAAGCAGCTCGACTGGGGGGGGGTATGAACAGTAC. This sequence encodes CASSSTGGGYEQY. Given in full, the CDR3 is CASSSTGGGYEQYF. Using reference TRBV16 and TRBJ2-7 for the parts outside the CDR3, the full variable domain is NAGVIQTPRHKVTGKGQEATLWCEPISGHSAVFWYRQTIVQGLEFLTYFRNQAPIDDSGMPKERFSAQMPNQSHSTLKIQSTQPQDSAVYLCASSSTGGGYEQYFGPGTRLTVL.

Remarks on this clone: Germline and genes: mouse. The observed sequence ends 1 residue before the CDR3 terminus, with the missing tail filled in from the germline J gene. The chain joins TRBV5 to TRBJ1-5; TRBD1 might be the D (6 bases). The CDR3 sequence is 18 residues long. CDR1 is LGHNA and CDR2 is YNLKQL in the germline V gene (reference sequence). V dropped 0 bases and J dropped 0 bases, with 15 bases sitting between them. CDR3 DNA, as far as it was read: TGTGCCAGCAGCCAAGATTTCGTGGGGGGCTATAACAACCAGGCTCCGCTT. Residues: CASSQDFVGGYNNQAPL. In full, the CDR3 reads CASSQDFVGGYNNQAPLF.

In its sample, this clone was seen a few times. The listed genes are named as in mouse. The CDR3 extends 1 residue past the end of the read, so its final part is completed from the germline J gene. The chain couples TRBV26 to TRBJ1-2; D call uncertain. V was clipped by 2 bases and J by 4 bases, with 5 bases between them. Germline V gives CDR1 KGHPV, CDR2 FQNQEV (reference sequence). The length of the CDR3 is 12 residues. CDR3: CASSLVGSDYTF. The sequenced CDR3 bases are TGTGCCAGCAGTCTGGTGGGCTCCGACTACACC.

Worth noting for this clone: The gene names given are mouse names. The CDR3 is cut off 1 residue early in the read; its end comes from the germline J gene. The chain has TRBV5 and TRBJ2-7, with 8 bases identical to TRBD2. The germline V gene encodes CDR1 LGHNA and CDR2 YNLKQL (reference sequence). The CDR3 contains 14 residues. The V segment lost 1 base and the J segment 5 bases; nucleotides outside the gene matches: 4. The covered CDR3 bases are TGTGCCAGCAGCCAAGCCTGGGGGGACAATGAACAGTAC. This encodes CASSQAWGDNEQY. The whole CDR3 sequence is CASSQAWGDNEQYF.

About this clone: The gene names here belong to mouse. Read data end 1 residue before the CDR3 end; the end is taken from the germline J gene. This sequence joins TRBV2 and TRBJ2-3, with 8 nucleotides matching TRBD2. There are 16 residues in the CDR3. The trim removed 3 bases at V and 0 bases at J, leaving 5 bases unmatched. The germline V gene has CDR1 LGHNA and CDR2 YSYQKL. CDR3 bases read: TGTGCCAGCAGCCAGGACTGGGCCTCTAGTGCAGAAACGCTGTAT. It is translated as CASSQDWASSAETLY. The full-length CDR3 reads as CASSQDWASSAETLYF.

Turning to this clone: Germline and genes here are mouse. The CDR3 bases that were read are TGTGCCAGCAGCTCGGACAGGGTTGAACAGTAC. Protein sequence: CASSSDRVEQY. The entire CDR3 is CASSSDRVEQYF. The chain has TRBV3 and TRBJ2-7, with 8 bases identical to TRBD1. The CDR3 end lies 1 residue beyond the end of the read and is filled in from the germline J gene. The CDR3 extends over 12 amino acids. From germline, CDR1 is SNHLY and CDR2 FYNGKV (reference sequence). The V and J ends lost 4 bases and 6 bases, in that order; junction bases with no gene match: 2.